The T cell receptor beta chain described here comes from a study of blood T cell repertoires in COVID-19. The overall study: Donors in the United States, Italy and Spain gave samples during acute or convalescent COVID-19.

Participants, about 18 to 100 years old, spanned 25 or so US areas. Methods used by the authors: Counts of nucleated cells, estimated from reference gene primer amplification, were obtained. The method was immunoSEQ multiplex PCR; TCRdb's version includes in-frame clones alone and lacks a portion of them. V and J calls and clone size are as listed in that table; D and trimming were resolved from the DNA. This table holds 220,000 or so clones, 84% found once. Germline CDR1 is GTSNPN and CDR2 is SVGIG (reference sequence). The CDR3 spans 15 residues. The V and J ends lost 2 bases and 6 bases, in that order; junction bases with no gene match: 8.

This receptor was taken from a woman between 40 and 50 years old who had recovered from COVID-19. Sequenced: PBMCs or T cells enriched from blood (not recorded which). The chain combines TRBV30 with TRBJ2-2, with 8 bases fitting TRBD2. The CDR3 loop is CAWSQTGLGAGELFF. The CDR3 DNA sequence: TGTGCCTGGAGTCAAACGGGACTAGGGGCCGGGGAGCTGTTTTTT.